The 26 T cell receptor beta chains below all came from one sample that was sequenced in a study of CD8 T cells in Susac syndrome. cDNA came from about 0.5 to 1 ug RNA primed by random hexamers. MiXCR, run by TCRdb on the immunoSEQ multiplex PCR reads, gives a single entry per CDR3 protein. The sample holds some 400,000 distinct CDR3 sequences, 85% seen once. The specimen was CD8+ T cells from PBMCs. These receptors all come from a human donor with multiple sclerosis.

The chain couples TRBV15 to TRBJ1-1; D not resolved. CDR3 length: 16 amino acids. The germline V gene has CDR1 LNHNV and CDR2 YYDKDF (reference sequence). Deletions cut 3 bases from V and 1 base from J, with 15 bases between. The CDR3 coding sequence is TGTGCCACCAGCAGCGATAGACTCCACGCGAACACTGAAGCTTTCTTT. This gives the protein CATSSDRLHANTEAFF. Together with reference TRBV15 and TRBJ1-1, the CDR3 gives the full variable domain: DAMVIQNPRYQVTQFGKPVTLSCSQTLNHNVMYWYQQKSSQAPKLLFHYYDKDFNNEADTPDNFQSRRPNTSFCFLDIRSPGLGDTAMYLCATSSDRLHANTEAFFGQGTRLTVV.

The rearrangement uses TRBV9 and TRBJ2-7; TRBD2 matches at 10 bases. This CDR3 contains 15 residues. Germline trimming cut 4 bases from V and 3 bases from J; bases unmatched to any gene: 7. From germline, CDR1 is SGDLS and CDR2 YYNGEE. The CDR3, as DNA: TGTGCCAGCAGCCTGACGTCTAGCGGGAGCTACGAGCAGTACTTC. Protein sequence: CASSLTSSGSYEQYF.

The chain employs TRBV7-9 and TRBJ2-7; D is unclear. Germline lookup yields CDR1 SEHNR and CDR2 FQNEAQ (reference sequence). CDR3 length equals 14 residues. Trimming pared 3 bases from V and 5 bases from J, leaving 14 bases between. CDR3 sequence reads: CASSFHNTPHEQYF. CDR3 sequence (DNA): TGTGCCAGCAGCTTTCACAATACCCCCCACGAGCAGTACTTC.

In DNA, the CDR3 is TGTGCCAGCAGCTTACCGGGTTTGCCCTACGAGCAGTACTTC. As protein: CASSLPGLPYEQYF. The rearrangement uses TRBV7-8 and TRBJ2-7, with no clear D. The ends were cut back, 2 bases at V and 2 bases at J, with 10 bases in the middle. Per germline, CDR1 SGHVS and CDR2 FQNEAQ. CDR3 length equals 14 residues.

CDR3 coding DNA: TGCAGTGCCGTTACAGGGAACACCGGGGAGCTGTTTTTT. Protein sequence: CSAVTGNTGELFF. This chain connects TRBV20-1 to TRBJ2-2; TRBD1 might be the D (5 bases). V lost 6 bases to trimming and J lost 1 base, with 9 bases between them. The V gene's germline CDR1 is DFQATT and CDR2 SNEGSKA (reference sequence). This CDR3 has 13 amino acids.

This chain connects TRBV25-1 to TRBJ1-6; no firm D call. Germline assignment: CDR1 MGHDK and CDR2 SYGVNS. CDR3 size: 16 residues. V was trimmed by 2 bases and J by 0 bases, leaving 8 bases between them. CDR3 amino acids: CASSENPSSYNSPLHF. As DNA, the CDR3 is TGTGCCAGCAGTGAAAACCCGAGCTCCTATAATTCACCCCTCCACTTT.

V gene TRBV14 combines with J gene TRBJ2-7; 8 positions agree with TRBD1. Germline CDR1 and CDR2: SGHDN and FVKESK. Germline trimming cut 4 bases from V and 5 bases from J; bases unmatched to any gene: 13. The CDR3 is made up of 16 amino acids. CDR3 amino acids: CASSLVGGRGPHEQYF. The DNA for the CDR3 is TGTGCCAGCAGCCTAGTAGGGGGCAGGGGGCCCCACGAGCAGTACTTC.

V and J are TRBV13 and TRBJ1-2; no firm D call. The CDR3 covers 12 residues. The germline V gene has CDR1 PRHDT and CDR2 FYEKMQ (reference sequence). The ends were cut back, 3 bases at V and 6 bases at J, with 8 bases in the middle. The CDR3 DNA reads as TGTGCCAGCAGCTTGGGAGGGAATGGCTACACCTTC. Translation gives CASSLGGNGYTF.

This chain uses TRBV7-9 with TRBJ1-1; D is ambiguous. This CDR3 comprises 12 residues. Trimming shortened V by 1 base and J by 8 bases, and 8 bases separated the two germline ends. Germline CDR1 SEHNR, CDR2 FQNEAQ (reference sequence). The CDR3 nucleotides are TGTGCCAGCAGCTTAGTTGCAGAAGAAGCTTTCTTT. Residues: CASSLVAEEAFF. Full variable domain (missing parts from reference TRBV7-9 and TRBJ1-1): DTGVSQNPRHKITKRGQNVTFRCDPISEHNRLYWYRQTLGQGPEFLTYFQNEAQLEKSRLLSDRFSAERPKGSFSTLEIQRTEQGDSAMYLCASSLVAEEAFFGQGTRLTVV.

This CDR3 is CASSLVGSSSYNEQFF. CDR3 nucleotides: TGTGCCAGCAGTTTAGTCGGGAGTAGCTCCTACAATGAGCAGTTCTTC. The chain combines TRBV27 with TRBJ2-1; possible D gene TRBD2, 6 bases. CDR1 is MNHEY, CDR2 SMNVEV, per germline (reference sequence). CDR3 size: 16 residues. V shed 2 bases and J shed 0 bases, with 11 bases lying between them.

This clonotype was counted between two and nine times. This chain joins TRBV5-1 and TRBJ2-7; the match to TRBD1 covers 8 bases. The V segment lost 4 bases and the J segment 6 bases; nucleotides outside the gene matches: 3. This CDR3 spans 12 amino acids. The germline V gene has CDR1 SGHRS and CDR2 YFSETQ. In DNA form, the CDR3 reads TGCGCCAGCAGCCTACAGGGGGTCGAGCAGTACTTC. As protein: CASSLQGVEQYF. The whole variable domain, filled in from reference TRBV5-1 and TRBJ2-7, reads KAGVTQTPRYLIKTRGQQVTLSCSPISGHRSVSWYQQTPGQGLQFLFEYFSETQRNKGNFPGRFSGRQFSNSRSEMNVSTLELGDSALYLCASSLQGVEQYFGPGTRLTVT.

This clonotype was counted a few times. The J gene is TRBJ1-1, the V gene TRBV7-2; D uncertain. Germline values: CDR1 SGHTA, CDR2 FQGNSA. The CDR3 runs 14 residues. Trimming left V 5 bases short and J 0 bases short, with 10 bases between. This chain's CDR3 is CASSPFGLNTEAFF. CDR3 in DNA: TGTGCCAGCAGCCCCTTTGGCTTGAACACTGAAGCTTTCTTT.

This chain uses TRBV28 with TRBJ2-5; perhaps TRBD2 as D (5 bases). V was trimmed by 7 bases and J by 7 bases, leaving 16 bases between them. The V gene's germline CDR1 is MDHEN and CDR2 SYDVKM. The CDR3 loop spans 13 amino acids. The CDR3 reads CASMQRNAWTQYF. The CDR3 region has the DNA TGTGCCAGCATGCAGCGGAATGCCTGGACCCAGTACTTC.

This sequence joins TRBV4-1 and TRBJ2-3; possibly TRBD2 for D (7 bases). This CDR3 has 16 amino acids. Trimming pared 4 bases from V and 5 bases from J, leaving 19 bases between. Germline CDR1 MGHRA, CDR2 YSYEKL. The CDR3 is CASSPPGAGAGDTQYF. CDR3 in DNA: TGCGCCAGCAGCCCCCCCGGGGCGGGGGCGGGAGATACGCAGTATTTT.

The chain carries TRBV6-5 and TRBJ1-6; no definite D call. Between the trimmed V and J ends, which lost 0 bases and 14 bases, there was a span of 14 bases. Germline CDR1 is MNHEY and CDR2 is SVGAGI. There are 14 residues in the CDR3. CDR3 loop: CASSYSSAGATLHF. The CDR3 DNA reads TGTGCCAGCAGTTACTCGTCGGCGGGTGCCACCCTCCACTTT.

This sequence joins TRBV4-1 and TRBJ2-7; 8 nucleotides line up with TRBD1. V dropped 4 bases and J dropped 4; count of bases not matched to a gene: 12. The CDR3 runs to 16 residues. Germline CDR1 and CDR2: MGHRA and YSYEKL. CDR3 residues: CASSPLPDRVSYEQYF. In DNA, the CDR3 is TGCGCCAGCAGCCCCCTTCCGGACAGGGTGTCGTACGAGCAGTACTTC.

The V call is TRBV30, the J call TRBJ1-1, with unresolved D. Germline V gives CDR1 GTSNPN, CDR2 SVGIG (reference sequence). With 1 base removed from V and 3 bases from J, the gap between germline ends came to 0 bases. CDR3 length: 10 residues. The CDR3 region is CAWSDTEAFF. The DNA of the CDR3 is TGTGCCTGGAGTGACACTGAAGCTTTCTTT.

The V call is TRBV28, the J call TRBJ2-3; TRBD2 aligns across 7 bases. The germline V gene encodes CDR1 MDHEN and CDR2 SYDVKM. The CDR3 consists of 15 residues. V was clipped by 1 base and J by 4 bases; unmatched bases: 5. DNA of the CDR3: TGTGCCAGCAGTTTATACGAGGGAGGGCCAGATACGCAGTATTTT. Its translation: CASSLYEGGPDTQYF.

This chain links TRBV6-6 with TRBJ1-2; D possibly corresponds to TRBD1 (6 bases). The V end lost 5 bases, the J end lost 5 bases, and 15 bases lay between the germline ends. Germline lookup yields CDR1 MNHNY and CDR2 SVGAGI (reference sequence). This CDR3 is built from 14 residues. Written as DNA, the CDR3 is TGTGCCAGCAGTAACCCCGAGACAGGTTATGGCTACACCTTC. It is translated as CASSNPETGYGYTF.

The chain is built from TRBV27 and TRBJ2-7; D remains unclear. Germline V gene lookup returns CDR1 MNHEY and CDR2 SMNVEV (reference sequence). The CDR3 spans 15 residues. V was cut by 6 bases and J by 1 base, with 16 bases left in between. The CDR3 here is CASSLAGQLSYEQYF. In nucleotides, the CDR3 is TGTGCCAGCAGCCTCGCCGGCCAACTTTCCTACGAGCAGTACTTC.

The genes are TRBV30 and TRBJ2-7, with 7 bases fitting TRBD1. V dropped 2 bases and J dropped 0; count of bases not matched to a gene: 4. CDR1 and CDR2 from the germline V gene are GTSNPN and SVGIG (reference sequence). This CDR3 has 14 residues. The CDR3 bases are TGTGCCTGGAGTCCCGGGGACAGCTCCTACGAGCAGTACTTC. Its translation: CAWSPGDSSYEQYF.

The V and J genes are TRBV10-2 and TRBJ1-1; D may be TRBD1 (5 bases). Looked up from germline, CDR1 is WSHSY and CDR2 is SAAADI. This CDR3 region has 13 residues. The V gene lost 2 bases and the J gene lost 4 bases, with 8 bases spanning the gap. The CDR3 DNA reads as TGCGCCAGCAGTGAGGGCGGGGCCACTGAAGCTTTCTTT. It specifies CASSEGGATEAFF.

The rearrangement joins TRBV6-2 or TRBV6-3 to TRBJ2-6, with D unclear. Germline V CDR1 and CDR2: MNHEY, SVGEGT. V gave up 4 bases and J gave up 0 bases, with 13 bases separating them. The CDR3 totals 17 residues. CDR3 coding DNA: TGTGCCAGCAGTTCCATAAAGACATTCTCTGGGGCCAACGTCCTGACTTTC. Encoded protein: CASSSIKTFSGANVLTF.

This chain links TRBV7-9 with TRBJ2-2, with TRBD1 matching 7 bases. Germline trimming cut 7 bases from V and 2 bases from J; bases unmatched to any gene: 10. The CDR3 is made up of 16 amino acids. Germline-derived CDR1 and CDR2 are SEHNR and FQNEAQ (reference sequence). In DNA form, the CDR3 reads TGTGCCAGCACAGCCCGACAGGGAATAAACACCGGGGAGCTGTTTTTT. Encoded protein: CASTARQGINTGELFF. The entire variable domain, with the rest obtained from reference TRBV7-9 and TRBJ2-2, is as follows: DTGVSQNPRHKITKRGQNVTFRCDPISEHNRLYWYRQTLGQGPEFLTYFQNEAQLEKSRLLSDRFSAERPKGSFSTLEIQRTEQGDSAMYLCASTARQGINTGELFFGEGSRLTVL.

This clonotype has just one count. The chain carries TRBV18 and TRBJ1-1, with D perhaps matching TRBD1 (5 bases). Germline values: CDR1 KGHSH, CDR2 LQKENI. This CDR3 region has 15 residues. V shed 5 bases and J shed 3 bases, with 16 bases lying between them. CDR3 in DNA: TGTGCCAGCTCAATTCTACGGGGACTTTACACTGAAGCTTTCTTT. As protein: CASSILRGLYTEAFF.

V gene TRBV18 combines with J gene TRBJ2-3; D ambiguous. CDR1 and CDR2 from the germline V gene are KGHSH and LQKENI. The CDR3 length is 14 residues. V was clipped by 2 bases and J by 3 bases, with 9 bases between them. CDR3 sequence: CASSPGLITDTQYF. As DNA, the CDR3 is TGTGCCAGCTCACCAGGCCTAATAACAGATACGCAGTATTTT.